These T cell receptor beta chains were read from a single sample in a study of blood T cell repertoires in COVID-19. This table comes from immunoSEQ multiplex PCR, and its TCRdb copy is limited to in-frame clones, with some not included. The data contain a few hundred thousand clones, 88% of them singletons. The sample comprised peripheral blood. The origin of the receptors is a woman in her thirties with COVID-19, enrolled during active disease. Both conserved end residues are part of each CDR3. The D gene is left open where the match is weak. Some rows mark clone size as missing; the rest say once, few, many or name a class of expanded clone.

d_gene: -; j_gene: TRBJ2-3; v_gene: TRBV10-1; abundance: -; CDR3aa: CASSDPRQLRDTQYF; CDR3nt: TGCGCCAGCAGTGACCCCAGGCAACTTCGGGATACGCAGTATTTT
d_gene: -; j_gene: TRBJ2-1; v_gene: TRBV2; abundance: -; CDR3aa: CASKAEGSYNEQFF; CDR3nt: TGTGCCAGCAAAGCGGAAGGGTCCTACAATGAGCAGTTCTTC
d_gene: -; j_gene: TRBJ2-2; v_gene: TRBV12-5; abundance: once; CDR3aa: CASGLLGVPGELFF; CDR3nt: TGTGCTAGTGGTTTGTTAGGGGTTCCCGGGGAGCTGTTTTTT
d_gene: TRBD1; j_gene: TRBJ2-1; v_gene: TRBV11-2; abundance: -; CDR3aa: CASSTRTGTADEQFF; CDR3nt: TGTGCCAGCAGCACCAGGACAGGGACTGCGGATGAGCAGTTCTTC
d_gene: TRBD1; j_gene: TRBJ2-2; v_gene: TRBV5-1; abundance: -; CDR3aa: CASTVTGGADTGELFF; CDR3nt: TGCGCCAGCACGGTAACAGGGGGCGCCGACACCGGGGAGCTGTTTTTT
d_gene: TRBD2; j_gene: TRBJ2-1; v_gene: TRBV27; abundance: -; CDR3aa: CASSFRPVAGDTYNEQFF; CDR3nt: TGTGCCAGCAGTTTCCGTCCCGTAGCGGGGGATACCTACAATGAGCAGTTCTTC
d_gene: -; j_gene: TRBJ2-3; v_gene: TRBV5-1; abundance: -; CDR3aa: CASSLVAADTQYF; CDR3nt: TGCGCCAGCAGCTTGGTGGCCGCAGATACGCAGTATTTT
d_gene: TRBD1; j_gene: TRBJ2-7; v_gene: TRBV14; abundance: -; CDR3aa: CASSQGNTDEQYF; CDR3nt: TGTGCCAGCTCACAGGGGAATACGGATGAGCAGTACTTC
d_gene: -; j_gene: TRBJ2-5; v_gene: TRBV15; abundance: few; CDR3aa: CATSRPTTGMETQYF; CDR3nt: TGTGCCACCAGCAGACCGACCACAGGGATGGAGACCCAGTACTTC
d_gene: -; j_gene: TRBJ2-6; v_gene: TRBV28; abundance: few; CDR3aa: CASSSQGSGANVLTF; CDR3nt: TGTGCCAGCAGTTCCCAGGGTAGCGGGGCCAACGTCCTGACTTTC
d_gene: -; j_gene: TRBJ2-2; v_gene: TRBV5-4; abundance: -; CDR3aa: CASSSNRETGELFF; CDR3nt: TGTGCCAGCAGCTCCAACAGGGAGACCGGGGAGCTGTTTTTT
d_gene: -; j_gene: TRBJ2-4; v_gene: TRBV21-1; abundance: -; CDR3aa: CASSKAILPQGNLRKNIQYF; CDR3nt: TGTGCCAGCAGCAAAGCAATACTTCCCCAGGGTAACCTTCGAAAAAACATTCAGTACTTC
d_gene: -; j_gene: TRBJ2-5; v_gene: TRBV9; abundance: -; CDR3aa: CASSVAGGETQYF; CDR3nt: TGTGCCAGCAGCGTTGCGGGCGGAGAGACCCAGTACTTC
d_gene: -; j_gene: TRBJ1-2; v_gene: TRBV5-4; abundance: -; CDR3aa: CASSFLAGGYTF; CDR3nt: TGTGCCAGCAGCTTTCTCGCGGGTGGCTACACCTTC
d_gene: -; j_gene: TRBJ1-1; v_gene: TRBV29-1; abundance: -; CDR3aa: CSVEGQANTEAFF; CDR3nt: TGCAGCGTTGAAGGCCAGGCGAACACTGAAGCTTTCTTT
d_gene: -; j_gene: TRBJ2-3; v_gene: TRBV30; abundance: -; CDR3aa: CAWSVLGVRDTQYF; CDR3nt: TGTGCCTGGAGTGTATTGGGAGTGCGGGATACGCAGTATTTT
d_gene: TRBD1; j_gene: TRBJ1-2; v_gene: TRBV2; abundance: -; CDR3aa: CATRTGERRGYTF; CDR3nt: TGTGCCACCCGGACAGGGGAGAGGAGGGGCTACACCTTC
d_gene: TRBD1; j_gene: TRBJ1-6; v_gene: TRBV25-1; abundance: -; CDR3aa: CASSDHSGTGGGSPLHF; CDR3nt: TGTGCCAGCAGTGATCACTCCGGGACAGGCGGAGGGTCACCCCTCCACTTT
d_gene: TRBD2; j_gene: TRBJ2-5; v_gene: TRBV10-3; abundance: -; CDR3aa: CAIRAGGETQYF; CDR3nt: TGTGCCATCCGGGCGGGGGGGGAGACCCAGTACTTC
d_gene: TRBD2; j_gene: TRBJ2-7; v_gene: TRBV5-6; abundance: -; CDR3aa: CASSFGLVLAGSEQYF; CDR3nt: TGTGCCAGCAGCTTTGGATTAGTACTAGCGGGTTCCGAGCAGTACTTC
d_gene: TRBD1; j_gene: TRBJ1-1; v_gene: TRBV28; abundance: once; CDR3aa: CASSPGGKGTEAFF; CDR3nt: TGTGCCAGCAGCCCAGGGGGTAAGGGCACTGAAGCTTTCTTT
d_gene: -; j_gene: TRBJ2-2; v_gene: TRBV18; abundance: once; CDR3aa: CASSPQLPNTGELFF; CDR3nt: TGTGCCAGCTCACCACAGCTCCCGAACACCGGGGAGCTGTTTTTT
d_gene: TRBD1; j_gene: TRBJ2-7; v_gene: TRBV5-6; abundance: few; CDR3aa: CASSLAGQGSHEQYF; CDR3nt: TGTGCCAGCAGCTTGGCGGGACAGGGTAGCCACGAGCAGTACTTC
d_gene: -; j_gene: TRBJ1-1; v_gene: TRBV18; abundance: -; CDR3aa: CASSPYRDDTEAFF; CDR3nt: TGTGCCAGCTCCCCGTACAGGGACGACACTGAAGCTTTCTTT
d_gene: TRBD2; j_gene: TRBJ2-1; v_gene: TRBV16; abundance: -; CDR3aa: CASSQSTSGNEQFF; CDR3nt: TGTGCCAGCAGCCAATCGACTAGCGGAAATGAGCAGTTCTTC
d_gene: -; j_gene: TRBJ1-4; v_gene: TRBV6-6; abundance: once; CDR3aa: CASHWTEGEKLFF; CDR3nt: TGTGCCAGCCATTGGACGGAGGGGGAAAAACTGTTTTTT
d_gene: -; j_gene: TRBJ2-7; v_gene: TRBV19; abundance: -; CDR3aa: CASSIGGGTYEQYF; CDR3nt: TGTGCCAGTAGTATTGGGGGCGGAACCTACGAGCAGTACTTC
d_gene: -; j_gene: TRBJ2-1; v_gene: TRBV28; abundance: -; CDR3aa: CASSFLDSYNEQFF; CDR3nt: TGTGCCAGCAGTTTTCTAGACTCCTACAATGAGCAGTTCTTC
d_gene: TRBD1; j_gene: TRBJ1-1; v_gene: TRBV6-5; abundance: -; CDR3aa: CASSYETGGRAFF; CDR3nt: TGTGCCAGCAGTTACGAGACAGGGGGGCGAGCTTTCTTT
d_gene: TRBD1; j_gene: TRBJ2-3; v_gene: TRBV11-2; abundance: -; CDR3aa: CASSLQGATDTQYF; CDR3nt: TGTGCCAGCAGCCTACAGGGGGCCACAGATACGCAGTATTTT
d_gene: TRBD2; j_gene: TRBJ2-1; v_gene: TRBV19; abundance: -; CDR3aa: CASSLGGDYNEQFF; CDR3nt: TGTGCCAGTAGTCTGGGAGGGGATTACAATGAGCAGTTCTTC
d_gene: -; j_gene: TRBJ2-5; v_gene: TRBV28; abundance: -; CDR3aa: CASSFRGETQYF; CDR3nt: TGTGCCAGCAGTTTCCGGGGGGAGACCCAGTACTTC
d_gene: TRBD1; j_gene: TRBJ1-1; v_gene: TRBV5-1; abundance: -; CDR3aa: CASSQGAGTEAFF; CDR3nt: TGCGCCAGCAGCCAGGGGGCAGGGACTGAAGCTTTCTTT
d_gene: -; j_gene: TRBJ2-7; v_gene: TRBV29-1; abundance: -; CDR3aa: CSVLHGRGYEQYF; CDR3nt: TGCAGCGTCCTCCACGGGCGAGGGTACGAGCAGTACTTC
d_gene: TRBD1; j_gene: TRBJ1-2; v_gene: TRBV25-1; abundance: -; CDR3aa: CASSDTGTGDGYTF; CDR3nt: TGTGCCAGCAGTGACACCGGGACAGGGGATGGCTACACCTTC
d_gene: -; j_gene: TRBJ2-6; v_gene: TRBV11-2; abundance: -; CDR3aa: CASSSTGTGANVLTF; CDR3nt: TGTGCCAGCAGCTCAACAGGGACCGGGGCCAACGTCCTGACTTTC
d_gene: -; j_gene: TRBJ2-2; v_gene: TRBV19; abundance: -; CDR3aa: CASSMVGRNTGELFF; CDR3nt: TGTGCCAGTAGTATGGTCGGGAGGAACACCGGGGAGCTGTTTTTT
d_gene: TRBD2; j_gene: TRBJ2-3; v_gene: TRBV2; abundance: once; CDR3aa: CASSEDSGADTQYF; CDR3nt: TGTGCCAGCAGTGAGGATAGCGGGGCAGATACGCAGTATTTT
d_gene: -; j_gene: TRBJ2-1; v_gene: TRBV5-1; abundance: once; CDR3aa: CASSSGGRDNNEQFF; CDR3nt: TGCGCCAGCAGCTCGGGGGGCAGGGACAACAATGAGCAGTTCTTC
d_gene: -; j_gene: TRBJ1-2; v_gene: TRBV3-1/TRBV3-2; abundance: -; CDR3aa: CASSLSFDGYTF; CDR3nt: TGTGCCAGCAGCCTAAGCTTTGATGGCTACACCTTC
d_gene: TRBD2; j_gene: TRBJ2-1; v_gene: TRBV6-1; abundance: -; CDR3aa: CASSETWTSGISNEQFF; CDR3nt: TGTGCCAGCAGTGAAACCTGGACTAGCGGGATCAGCAATGAGCAGTTCTTC
d_gene: TRBD1; j_gene: TRBJ2-6; v_gene: TRBV24-1; abundance: few; CDR3aa: CATAPHGPGGRSGANVLTF; CDR3nt: TGTGCCACAGCCCCCCATGGTCCAGGGGGTCGCTCTGGGGCCAACGTCCTGACTTTC
d_gene: -; j_gene: TRBJ2-5; v_gene: TRBV2; abundance: -; CDR3aa: CASSRDMGVRETQYF; CDR3nt: TGTGCCAGCAGTAGGGACATGGGAGTAAGGGAGACCCAGTACTTC
d_gene: -; j_gene: TRBJ1-5; v_gene: TRBV3-1/TRBV3-2; abundance: -; CDR3aa: CASSQDLSGQPQHF; CDR3nt: TGTGCCAGCAGCCAAGATCTGTCCGGTCAGCCCCAGCATTTT
d_gene: TRBD2; j_gene: TRBJ2-7; v_gene: TRBV6-5; abundance: -; CDR3aa: CASTLSGSSSYEQYF; CDR3nt: TGTGCCAGCACCTTAAGCGGGAGCAGCTCCTACGAGCAGTACTTC
d_gene: TRBD1; j_gene: TRBJ2-7; v_gene: TRBV7-2; abundance: -; CDR3aa: CASSFSGQRDYEQYF; CDR3nt: TGTGCCAGCAGCTTTTCGGGACAGAGAGACTACGAGCAGTACTTC
d_gene: TRBD1; j_gene: TRBJ1-6; v_gene: TRBV4-1; abundance: -; CDR3aa: CASSPTGTQYNSPLHF; CDR3nt: TGCGCCAGCAGCCCGACAGGGACCCAATATAATTCACCCCTCCACTTT
d_gene: -; j_gene: TRBJ2-7; v_gene: TRBV28; abundance: -; CDR3aa: CASSSPTGEQYF; CDR3nt: TGTGCCAGCAGTTCCCCCACAGGGGAGCAGTACTTC
d_gene: -; j_gene: TRBJ1-5; v_gene: TRBV7-9; abundance: -; CDR3aa: CASSLTGNQPQHF; CDR3nt: TGTGCCAGCAGCTTAACGGGCAATCAGCCCCAGCATTTT
d_gene: -; j_gene: TRBJ1-4; v_gene: TRBV5-6; abundance: -; CDR3aa: CASSLGLGRAVEKLFF; CDR3nt: TGTGCCAGCAGCTTGGGCTTGGGGAGAGCGGTCGAAAAACTGTTTTTT
d_gene: -; j_gene: TRBJ2-2; v_gene: TRBV28; abundance: -; CDR3aa: CASSRQGSGELFF; CDR3nt: TGTGCCAGCAGTCGGCAGGGTTCCGGGGAGCTGTTTTTT
d_gene: TRBD2; j_gene: TRBJ2-1; v_gene: TRBV30; abundance: -; CDR3aa: CAWSVLAGGPQQFF; CDR3nt: TGTGCCTGGAGTGTACTAGCGGGAGGACCCCAGCAGTTCTTC
d_gene: -; j_gene: TRBJ2-2; v_gene: TRBV7-9; abundance: -; CDR3aa: CASSLDWGSPAGELFF; CDR3nt: TGTGCCAGCAGCTTAGACTGGGGCAGTCCCGCCGGGGAGCTGTTTTTT
d_gene: -; j_gene: TRBJ2-7; v_gene: TRBV30; abundance: -; CDR3aa: CAWSEGSYEQYF; CDR3nt: TGTGCCTGGTCGGAGGGATCCTACGAGCAGTACTTC
d_gene: TRBD2; j_gene: TRBJ2-1; v_gene: TRBV5-8; abundance: -; CDR3aa: CASSWDYPGNEQFF; CDR3nt: TGTGCCAGCAGCTGGGACTATCCCGGCAATGAGCAGTTCTTC
d_gene: -; j_gene: TRBJ1-5; v_gene: TRBV5-6; abundance: -; CDR3aa: CASSLGGVQPQHF; CDR3nt: TGTGCCAGCAGCTTGGGGGGGGTCCAGCCCCAGCATTTT
d_gene: TRBD2; j_gene: TRBJ2-5; v_gene: TRBV29-1; abundance: -; CDR3aa: CSVDGLAGGRGQETQYF; CDR3nt: TGCAGCGTTGACGGACTAGCGGGAGGGCGAGGCCAAGAGACCCAGTACTTC
d_gene: -; j_gene: TRBJ2-2; v_gene: TRBV3-1/TRBV3-2; abundance: -; CDR3aa: CASSLRVAVTGELFF; CDR3nt: TGTGCCAGCAGCCTAAGAGTCGCTGTCACCGGGGAGCTGTTTTTT
d_gene: TRBD1; j_gene: TRBJ2-3; v_gene: TRBV3-1/TRBV3-2; abundance: once; CDR3aa: CASSQYDRGETDTQYF; CDR3nt: TGTGCCAGCAGCCAGTACGACAGGGGGGAGACAGATACGCAGTATTTT
d_gene: TRBD2; j_gene: TRBJ2-1; v_gene: TRBV19; abundance: -; CDR3aa: CASRTRLAGRSYNEQFF; CDR3nt: TGTGCCAGTAGAACCCGACTAGCGGGAAGGTCCTACAATGAGCAGTTCTTC